Below are 30 T cell receptor beta chains sequenced from a single sample in a study of blood T cell repertoires in COVID-19. Generated by immunoSEQ multiplex PCR, the TCRdb table keeps only in-frame clones and is missing some. This sample has around 300,000 clones, with about nine tenths found just once. Sequenced: peripheral blood. The receptors originated from a woman between 35 and 50 years old who had recovered from COVID-19.

The CDR3 loop is CASRVGLLGTF. Written as DNA, the CDR3 is TGTGCCAGCAGGGTGGGGCTCCTTGGCACCTTC. V gene TRBV2 combines with J gene TRBJ1-2; tentative D call: TRBD1 (5 bases). V dropped 6 bases and J dropped 13 bases, with 15 bases sitting between them. Germline values: CDR1 SNHLY, CDR2 FYNNEI. The CDR3 is made up of 11 amino acids. Based on the CDR3 plus reference TRBV2 and TRBJ1-2, the full variable domain is EPEVTQTPSHQVTQMGQEVILRCVPISNHLYFYWYRQILGQKVEFLVSFYNNEISEKSEIFDDQFSVERPDGSNFTLKIRSTKLEDSAMYFCASRVGLLGTFGSGTRLTVV.

The chain is built from TRBV11-2 and TRBJ2-7; TRBD1 might be the D (5 bases). V lost 5 bases to trimming and J lost 6 bases, with 14 bases between them. CDR3 length: 13 residues. From germline, CDR1 is SGHAT and CDR2 FQNNGV. The CDR3 spells CASSPRQSAEQYF. Written as DNA, the CDR3 is TGTGCCAGCAGCCCCAGACAGTCCGCCGAGCAGTACTTC.

This clone came up once. V is TRBV7-2 and J is TRBJ2-6; no clear D gene. This CDR3 is 16 amino acids long. Germline values: CDR1 SGHTA, CDR2 FQGNSA. V was cut by 1 base and J by 0 bases, with 7 bases left in between. In DNA form, the CDR3 reads TGTGCCAGCAGCTTAGTAGCAGTCTCTGGGGCCAACGTCCTGACTTTC. This gives the protein CASSLVAVSGANVLTF.

The genes are TRBV23-1 and TRBJ2-7; tentatively, D is TRBD1 (6 bases). TRBV23-1 counts as an open reading frame of uncertain function. The CDR3 totals 18 residues. V gave up 2 bases and J gave up 5 bases, with 25 bases separating them. The chain's CDR3 is CASSQGRGAGLSRDEQYF. The CDR3 DNA sequence: TGCGCCAGCAGTCAAGGCAGGGGAGCCGGGCTAAGCAGGGACGAGCAGTACTTC.

V gene TRBV10-3 combines with J gene TRBJ1-5; 7 nucleotides align to TRBD1. Trimming cost V 5 bases and J 3 bases; bases outside gene matches: 4. The CDR3 loop spans 14 amino acids. Germline V lookup: CDR1 ENHRY, CDR2 SYGVKD. CDR3: CAISRQGDNQPQHF. Here the CDR3 DNA reads TGTGCCATCAGTCGACAGGGAGACAATCAGCCCCAGCATTTT.

This clone was found a few times. This chain joins TRBV7-8 and TRBJ2-1; 10 bases are a match to TRBD2. The CDR3 consists of 14 residues. CDR1 and CDR2 (germline): SGHVS, FQNEAQ. Germline trimming cut 5 bases from V and 10 bases from J; bases unmatched to any gene: 8. CDR3 nucleotides: TGTGCCAGCAGCAACCGGACTAGCGGAGGGGAGCAGTTCTTC. Protein sequence: CASSNRTSGGEQFF.

V usage is TRBV18 and J usage is TRBJ1-2; TRBD1 agrees at 8 bases. CDR1 and CDR2 (germline): KGHSH, LQKENI. The V gene end was trimmed by 3 bases and the J gene end by 1 base; junction bases not matched to a gene: 1. This CDR3 is built from 14 residues. The CDR3 sequence is CASSPGQVNYGYTF. DNA of the CDR3: TGTGCCAGCTCACCGGGACAGGTTAACTATGGCTACACCTTC.

This chain uses TRBV7-8 with TRBJ2-3, with 7 bases lining up with TRBD2. Germline CDR1 reads SGHVS; CDR2 reads FQNEAQ. V trimming: 1 base; J trimming: 2 bases; junction bases outside the gene matches: 6. The CDR3 sequence is 16 residues long. CDR3 nucleotides: TGTGCCAGCAGCTTAGTCGGCGGGAGTTTCACAGATACGCAGTATTTT. This codes for CASSLVGGSFTDTQYF.

This clone showed up just once. This chain uses TRBV15 with TRBJ2-7; tentative D call: TRBD2 (6 bases). Trimming removed 0 bases from V and 7 bases from J, with 19 bases in between. The CDR3 length is 16 residues. From germline, CDR1 is LNHNV and CDR2 YYDKDF (reference sequence). Here the CDR3 reads CATSREAGYSGGEQYF. The CDR3 region has the DNA TGTGCCACCAGCAGAGAGGCAGGGTATAGCGGAGGGGAGCAGTACTTC.

The V gene is TRBV11-2, the J gene TRBJ2-7; no clear D. V lost 5 bases and J 4 bases, leaving 15 bases between the germline ends. Germline CDR1 is SGHAT and CDR2 is FQNNGV. CDR3 size: 14 residues. Written as DNA, the CDR3 is TGTGCCAGCAGCCCCCCCCACGCAGGTTACGAGCAGTACTTC. The encoded protein is CASSPPHAGYEQYF.

The chain employs TRBV30 and TRBJ1-2, with D possibly TRBD1 on 5 matching bases. From germline, CDR1 is GTSNPN and CDR2 SVGIG (reference sequence). The ends were cut back, 0 bases at V and 6 bases at J, with 11 bases in the middle. The CDR3 consists of 13 residues. CDR3 protein: CAWSVRQRDGYTF. The CDR3 DNA sequence: TGTGCCTGGAGTGTAAGACAGAGAGATGGCTACACCTTC. The variable domain in full, completed from reference TRBV30 and TRBJ1-2, reads SQTIHQWPATLVQPVGSPLSLECTVEGTSNPNLYWYRQAAGRGLQLLFYSVGIGQISSEVPQNLSASRPQDRQFILSSKKLLLSDSGFYLCAWSVRQRDGYTFGSGTRLTVV.

The chain recombines TRBV19 with TRBJ2-1; D might be TRBD2 (6 bases). The V gene's germline CDR1 is LNHDA and CDR2 SQIVND (reference sequence). The CDR3 consists of 15 residues. V lost 3 bases to trimming and J lost 7 bases, with 16 bases between them. Here the CDR3 reads CASSIGGTTRNEQFF. CDR3 DNA sequence: TGTGCCAGTAGTATTGGAGGGACCACCAGGAATGAGCAGTTCTTC.

The chain joins TRBV5-4 to TRBJ1-4; 8 nucleotides agree with TRBD1. The germline gives CDR1 SGHNT, CDR2 YYREEE (reference sequence). The CDR3 runs to 14 residues. Trimming cost V 3 bases and J 8 bases; bases outside gene matches: 6. In DNA form, the CDR3 reads TGTGCCAGCAGCTCGCCGGGACAGGCGGAAAAACTGTTTTTT. The encoded protein is CASSSPGQAEKLFF. Together with reference TRBV5-4 and TRBJ1-4, the CDR3 gives the full variable domain: ETGVTQSPTHLIKTRGQQVTLRCSSQSGHNTVSWYQQALGQGPQFIFQYYREEENGRGNFPPRFSGLQFPNYSSELNVNALELDDSALYLCASSSPGQAEKLFFGSGTQLSVL.

The chain uses TRBV19 and TRBJ1-3, with D possibly being TRBD1 (6 bases). Per germline, CDR1 LNHDA and CDR2 SQIVND (reference sequence). CDR3 length equals 13 residues. Trimming took off 10 bases at V and 3 bases at J, with 13 bases between the two ends. In DNA, the CDR3 is TGTGCCACTTACAGGGTTGGTGGAAACACCATATATTTT. Encoded protein: CATYRVGGNTIYF.

This clone was observed a single time. The chain links TRBV11-1 to TRBJ1-1; tentative D call: TRBD1 (5 bases). This CDR3 spans 15 amino acids. Germline CDR1 reads SGHAT; CDR2 reads FQDESV (reference sequence). V was trimmed by 1 base and J by 3 bases, leaving 12 bases between them. In DNA, the CDR3 is TGTGCCAGCAGCTTAGTGTCCAGGGCGCACACTGAAGCTTTCTTT. Amino acid sequence: CASSLVSRAHTEAFF.

The rearrangement links TRBV5-4 to TRBJ2-2; weak D call: TRBD2 (6 bases). V dropped 6 bases and J dropped 3 bases, with 15 bases sitting between them. In germline, CDR1 is SGHNT, CDR2 YYREEE (reference sequence). This CDR3 spans 15 amino acids. CDR3 in DNA: TGTGCCAGCACCCAGGGCGGGGATCACACCGGGGAGCTGTTTTTT. It yields the protein CASTQGGDHTGELFF.

CDR3 sequence (DNA): TGCAGCGTGAGCAGGGGGCGCGTCACTGAAGCTTTCTTT. This sequence encodes CSVSRGRVTEAFF. This chain joins TRBV29-1 and TRBJ1-1; 8 nucleotides line up with TRBD1. Germline V gene sequence: CDR1 SQVTM, CDR2 ANQGSEA. The CDR3 contains 13 residues. V lost 6 bases, J lost 4 bases, and 7 bases stayed unmatched.

The chain is built from TRBV27 and TRBJ2-3; 12 bases fit TRBD2. Germline V gives CDR1 MNHEY, CDR2 SMNVEV (reference sequence). CDR3 length equals 15 residues. Trimming removed 4 bases from V and 6 bases from J; junction bases left unmatched: 5. The CDR3 DNA follows: TGTGCCAGCAGTTGGTCTAGCGGGAGGGACGATACGCAGTATTTT. Translation: CASSWSSGRDDTQYF.

This chain joins TRBV7-9 and TRBJ2-2; TRBD1 aligns across 7 bases. CDR1 and CDR2 (germline): SEHNR, FQNEAQ (reference sequence). Trimming removed 2 bases from V and 5 bases from J; junction bases left unmatched: 5. The CDR3 length is 15 residues. The CDR3 nucleotides read TGTGCCAGCAGCTTACAGACAGGGAGAACCGGGGAGCTGTTTTTT. Its protein is CASSLQTGRTGELFF.

This clone was seen more than once but under ten times. V usage is TRBV19 and J usage is TRBJ2-2; 10 bases fit TRBD2. The CDR3 covers 16 residues. V lost 4 bases to trimming and J lost 0 bases; unmatched junction nucleotides: 2. Germline CDR1 is LNHDA and CDR2 is SQIVND (reference sequence). For the CDR3, the DNA is TGTGCCAGTAGTACGGGACTAGCGCCGAACACCGGGGAGCTGTTTTTT. Translated: CASSTGLAPNTGELFF.

The chain links TRBV6-5 to TRBJ2-3, with TRBD2 identical over 12 bases. Trimming removed 6 bases from V and 4 bases from J; junction bases left unmatched: 5. The CDR3 consists of 15 residues. Germline assignment: CDR1 MNHEY and CDR2 SVGAGI. The CDR3 region has the DNA TGTGCCAGCAGGCTAGCGGGAGGGTGGGCAGATACGCAGTATTTT. Protein: CASRLAGGWADTQYF.

This chain joins TRBV27 and TRBJ1-2; a possible D gene is TRBD1 (6 bases). The V gene lost 6 bases and the J gene lost 6 bases, with 17 bases spanning the gap. Germline V gene data show CDR1 as MNHEY and CDR2 as SMNVEV (reference sequence). CDR3 length: 14 residues. CDR3 nucleotide sequence: TGTGCCAGCAGCCTCGTGGCAGGGGTGGATGGCTACACCTTC. Translating gives CASSLVAGVDGYTF.

This chain links TRBV11-2 with TRBJ2-3; 8 bases agree with TRBD1. The CDR3 totals 15 residues. The ends lost 5 bases at V and 5 bases at J; junction bases unmatched: 9. The germline V gene has CDR1 SGHAT and CDR2 FQNNGV. CDR3 DNA: TGTGCCAGCAGCACCCTACAGGGGGACCTAGATACGCAGTATTTT. The encoded protein is CASSTLQGDLDTQYF.

The chain employs TRBV7-8 and TRBJ2-1, with D possibly matching TRBD2 (5 bases). Between the trimmed V and J ends, which lost 5 bases and 10 bases, there was a span of 27 bases. Per the germline V gene, CDR1 is SGHVS and CDR2 is FQNEAQ. The CDR3 runs 17 residues. This CDR3 reads CASSPVGNPTLWEEQFF. DNA for the CDR3: TGTGCCAGCAGCCCGGTGGGTAACCCCACCCTTTGGGAGGAGCAGTTCTTC.

Here the CDR3 reads CASSHSEVYNSPLHF. The CDR3, as DNA: TGTGCCAGCAGCCACAGTGAGGTTTATAATTCACCCCTCCACTTT. This chain links TRBV3-1 (or the pseudogene TRBV3-2) with TRBJ1-6; D is unclear. Between the trimmed V and J ends, which lost 3 bases and 4 bases, there was a span of 10 bases. The V gene's germline CDR1 is LGHDT and CDR2 YNNKEL (reference sequence). The CDR3 totals 15 residues.

The chain has TRBV15 and TRBJ1-2; perhaps TRBD1 as D (5 bases). Germline CDR1 and CDR2: LNHNV and YYDKDF (reference sequence). V lost 1 base, J lost 4 bases, and 16 bases lay in between. This CDR3 is built from 16 residues. The CDR3 DNA reads TGTGCCACCAGCAGAGTTGAATGGGGCGGGGGCTATGGCTACACCTTC. Its translation: CATSRVEWGGGYGYTF.

This clone appeared once. The genes are TRBV4-1 and TRBJ1-2; a weak D match, TRBD1 (6 bases). The CDR3 has 11 amino acids. Germline CDR1 is MGHRA and CDR2 is YSYEKL. V lost 0 bases and J 13 bases, leaving 9 bases between the germline ends. Written as DNA, the CDR3 is TGCGCCAGCAGCCAAGAATACAGGGTCACCTTC. Translated, it gives CASSQEYRVTF.

V usage is TRBV30 and J usage is TRBJ1-1, with D possibly matching TRBD1 (5 bases). The CDR3 is made up of 15 amino acids. Deletions cut 3 bases from V and 4 bases from J, with 18 bases between. CDR1 GTSNPN and CDR2 SVGIG come from the germline V gene (reference sequence). In DNA form, the CDR3 reads TGTGCCTGGAGGGCGGGACCGTCCGGGGTCACTGAAGCTTTCTTT. Its translation is CAWRAGPSGVTEAFF.

Only a few counts were recorded for this clone. The gene calls are TRBV4-2 and TRBJ2-2, with 8 bases fitting TRBD2. This CDR3 region has 17 residues. CDR1 and CDR2 from the germline V gene are LGHNA and YNFKEQ. V shed 0 bases, J shed 4 bases, and the junction held 7 bases outside the gene matches. For the CDR3, the DNA is TGTGCCAGCAGCCAAGATGGCACGGGAGGGGGCACCGGGGAGCTGTTTTTT. Protein product: CASSQDGTGGGTGELFF.

The J gene is TRBJ2-5, the V gene TRBV7-8; possible D gene TRBD2, 5 bases. The CDR3 has 17 amino acids. Germline values: CDR1 SGHVS, CDR2 FQNEAQ. V lost 1 base, J lost 5 bases, and 20 bases lay in between. The CDR3 here is CASSLDTTPGRGETQYF. As DNA, the CDR3 is TGTGCCAGCAGCTTAGATACTACACCGGGGAGAGGGGAGACCCAGTACTTC.